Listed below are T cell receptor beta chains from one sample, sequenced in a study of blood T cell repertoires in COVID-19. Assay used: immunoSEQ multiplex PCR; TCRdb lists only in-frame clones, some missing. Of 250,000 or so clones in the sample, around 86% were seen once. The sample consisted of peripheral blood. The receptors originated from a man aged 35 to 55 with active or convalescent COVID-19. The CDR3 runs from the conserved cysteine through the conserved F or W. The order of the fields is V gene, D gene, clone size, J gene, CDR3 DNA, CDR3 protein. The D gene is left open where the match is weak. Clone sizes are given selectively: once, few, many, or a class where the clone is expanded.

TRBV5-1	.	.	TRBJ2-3	TGCGCCAGCAGCTCAGGGGTTAGCACAGATACGCAGTATTTT	CASSSGVSTDTQYF
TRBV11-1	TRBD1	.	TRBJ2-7	TGTGCCAGCAGCCCCAGGACAGGGGGCCGGCCGCAGTACTTC	CASSPRTGGRPQYF
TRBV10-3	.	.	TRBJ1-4	TGTGCCATCAGTGGCAGGAACGGCGCTAATGAAAAACTGTTTTTT	CAISGRNGANEKLFF
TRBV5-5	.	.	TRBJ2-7	TGTGCCAGCAGCTTGGAAGCGGTCTGGTTCGAGCAGTACTTC	CASSLEAVWFEQYF
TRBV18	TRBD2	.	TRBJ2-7	TGTGCCAGCTCACCACCCGGGACTAGCGGGAGCGGCTCCTACGAGCAGTACTTC	CASSPPGTSGSGSYEQYF
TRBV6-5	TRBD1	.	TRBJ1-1	TGTGCCAGCAGTTATAGTAGGGGGCACACTGAAGCTTTCTTT	CASSYSRGHTEAFF
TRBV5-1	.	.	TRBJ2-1	TGCGCCAGCAGCCACGGGACTCTGAATGAGCAGTTCTTC	CASSHGTLNEQFF
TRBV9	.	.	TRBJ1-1	TGTGCCAGCAGCGTCCTCGGGGGGGCTACTGAAGCTTTCTTT	CASSVLGGATEAFF
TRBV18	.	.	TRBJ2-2	TGTGCCAGCTCATCCAGGGCGAACACCGGGGAGCTGTTTTTT	CASSSRANTGELFF
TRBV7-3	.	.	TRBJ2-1	TGTGCCAGCAGCTTCGGGGGAGGCCCCTACAATGAGCAGTTCTTC	CASSFGGGPYNEQFF
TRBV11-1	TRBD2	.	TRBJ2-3	TGTGCCAGCAGCCCCACCGGGGGGGTCACAGATACGCAGTATTTT	CASSPTGGVTDTQYF
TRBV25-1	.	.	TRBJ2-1	TGTGCCAGCAGTGCGGGCCTTGTGACTAGCTCCTACAATGAGCAGTTCTTC	CASSAGLVTSSYNEQFF
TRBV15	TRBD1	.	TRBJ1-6	TGTGCCACCAGCAGAACAGGGGTTACTTCACCCCTCCACTTT	CATSRTGVTSPLHF
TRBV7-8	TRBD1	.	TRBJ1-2	TGTGCCAGCAGCTTGCAGGGGGCGCGCGGCTACACCTTC	CASSLQGARGYTF
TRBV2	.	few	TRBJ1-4	TGTGCCAGCAGTGTCAGGGGAGGGGCTGAAAAACTGTTTTTT	CASSVRGGAEKLFF
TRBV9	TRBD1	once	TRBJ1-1	TGTGCCAGCAGCCCCGGGACAGCGAACACTGAAGCTTTCTTT	CASSPGTANTEAFF
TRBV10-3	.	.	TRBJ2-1	TGTGCCATCAGTGATGCGACTTTTGAGCAGTTCTTC	CAISDATFEQFF
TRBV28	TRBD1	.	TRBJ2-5	TGTGCCAGCAGAACTTTCGGGACAGGCCATGGGGAGACCCAGTACTTC	CASRTFGTGHGETQYF
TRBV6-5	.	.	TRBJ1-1	TGTGCCAGCAGAGACCGACAGAATCTAATCACTGAAGCTTTCTTT	CASRDRQNLITEAFF
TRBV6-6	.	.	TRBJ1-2	TGTGCCAGCACCGACTTGAGATGGGGCTACACCTTC	CASTDLRWGYTF
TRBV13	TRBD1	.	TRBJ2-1	TGTGCCAGCAGCCGGGACAGGGCGGAGGGGGGTGAGCAGTTCTTC	CASSRDRAEGGEQFF
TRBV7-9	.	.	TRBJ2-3	TGTGCCAGCAGCTACAACACAGATACGCAGTATTTT	CASSYNTDTQYF
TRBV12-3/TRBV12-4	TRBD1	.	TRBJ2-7	TGTGCCAGCAGTCCCTCCCGACAGGGCGAGCAGTACTTC	CASSPSRQGEQYF
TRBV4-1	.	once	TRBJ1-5	TGCGCCAGCAGCCCTACTGGGGGGAGCAATCAGCCCCAGCATTTT	CASSPTGGSNQPQHF
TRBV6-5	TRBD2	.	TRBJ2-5	TGTGCCAGCAGTTACCCCGTAGCGGGGCGACAAGAGACCCAGTACTTC	CASSYPVAGRQETQYF
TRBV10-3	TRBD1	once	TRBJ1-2	TGTGCCATCAGTGTGCAGGGGGCGCAGGGCTACACCTTC	CAISVQGAQGYTF
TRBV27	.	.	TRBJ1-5	TGTGCCAGCAGTTTATTCGGCAATCAGCCCCAGCATTTT	CASSLFGNQPQHF
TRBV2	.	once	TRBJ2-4	TGTGCCAGCAGTGTCGGGGACTGGGGCAGGGGGGTAGCCAAAAACATTCAGTACTTC	CASSVGDWGRGVAKNIQYF
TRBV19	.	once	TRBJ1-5	TGTGCCAGTAGTCTCTCGCAGGGGCATCAGCCCCAGCATTTT	CASSLSQGHQPQHF
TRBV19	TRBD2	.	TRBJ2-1	TGTGCCAGTAGTCCCACCTGGGAGGGAGCGGGGGAGCAGTTCTTC	CASSPTWEGAGEQFF
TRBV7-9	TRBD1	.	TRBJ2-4	TGTGCCAGCAGCTTAAGGACAGGGGGCGAAAACATTCAGTACTTC	CASSLRTGGENIQYF
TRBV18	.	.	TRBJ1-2	TGTGCCAGCTCACCACCAGACAGGCGAATCTATGGCTACACCTTC	CASSPPDRRIYGYTF
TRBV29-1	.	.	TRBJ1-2	TGCAGCGTCGCTCCCTCCGGCAGGGGCTATGGCTACACCTTC	CSVAPSGRGYGYTF
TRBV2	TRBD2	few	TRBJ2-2	TGTGCCAGTTCCCCGGAGGGCGGGGGGAACACCGGGGAGCTGTTTTTT	CASSPEGGGNTGELFF
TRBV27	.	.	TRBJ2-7	TGTGCCAGCAGTTTTAACAGAAACTACGAGCAGTACTTC	CASSFNRNYEQYF
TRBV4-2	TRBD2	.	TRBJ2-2	TGTGCCAGCAGCCAAGGGACTAGGTCGAACACCGGGGAGCTGTTTTTT	CASSQGTRSNTGELFF
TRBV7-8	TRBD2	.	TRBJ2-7	TGTGCCAGCAGCTTCGGACTAGCGGGGGCATTCTACGAGCAGTACTTC	CASSFGLAGAFYEQYF
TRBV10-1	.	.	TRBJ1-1	TGCGCCAGCAGTGAACGGACGGAAGGGAGGAGGACTGAAGCTTTCTTT	CASSERTEGRRTEAFF
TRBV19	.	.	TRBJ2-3	TGTGCCAGTCTCGGACTCCAAGAAACAGATACGCAGTATTTT	CASLGLQETDTQYF
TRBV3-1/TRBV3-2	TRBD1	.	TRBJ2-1	TGTGCCAGCAGCTCCGGGACAGGCACTTACAATGAGCAGTTCTTC	CASSSGTGTYNEQFF
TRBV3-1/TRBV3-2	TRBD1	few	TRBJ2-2	TGTGCCAGCAGACCTGACAGGGGGCACATCACCGGGGAGCTGTTTTTT	CASRPDRGHITGELFF
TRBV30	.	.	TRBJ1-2	TGTGCCTGGAGTGTAGGAGCGAATAACTATGGCTACACCTTC	CAWSVGANNYGYTF
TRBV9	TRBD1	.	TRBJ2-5	TGTGCCAGCAGACCCACAGGGGCTCAAGGGGAGACCCAGTACTTC	CASRPTGAQGETQYF
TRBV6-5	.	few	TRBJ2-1	TGTGCCAGCAGTTACTCGCGGGTCTACAATGAGCAGTTCTTC	CASSYSRVYNEQFF
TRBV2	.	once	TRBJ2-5	TGTGCCAGCAGTGGACAAATTGGAGGCCAAGAGACCCAGTACTTC	CASSGQIGGQETQYF
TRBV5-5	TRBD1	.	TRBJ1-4	TGTGCCAGCAGCTTCGGGACAGGGGCCCGGGTAACCGAAAAACTGTTTTTT	CASSFGTGARVTEKLFF
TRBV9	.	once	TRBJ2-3	TGTGCCAGCAGCGTGGGAAGGGGAGATACGCAGTATTTT	CASSVGRGDTQYF
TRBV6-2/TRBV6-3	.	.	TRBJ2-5	TGTGCCAGCAGTTGGAGGCTGAGGGTAGAGACCCAGTACTTC	CASSWRLRVETQYF
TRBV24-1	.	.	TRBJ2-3	TGTGCCACCAGTGATCCCGGGACACTAACAGATACGCAGTATTTT	CATSDPGTLTDTQYF
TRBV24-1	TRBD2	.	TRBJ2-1	TGTGCCACCAGTGGGACTAGCGGGAGCTCCTACAATGAGCAGTTCTTC	CATSGTSGSSYNEQFF